This passage covers 17 T cell receptor beta chains from one sample sequenced in a study of Ad26.COV2.S vaccination and SARS-CoV-2 variants. Clones were read by immunoSEQ multiplex PCR, and TCRdb kept only the in-frame ones, dropping some. The repertoire includes hundreds of thousands of clones, approximately 90% of them detected once, and under 5% sits in the top ten. The sample in question was peripheral blood, obtained after recovery from COVID-19. The receptors were gathered from a human donor who had recovered from COVID-19.

This clone was detected only once. This chain uses TRBV10-2 with TRBJ2-2, with 14 bases that match TRBD2. CDR3 length equals 15 residues. J was trimmed by 4 bases and V by 6 bases; bases with no gene match: 1. Germline-derived CDR1 and CDR2 are WSHSY and SAAADI. The CDR3 DNA reads TGCGCCAGCAGGACTAGCGGGGGGGGCACCGGGGAGCTGTTTTTT. This gives the protein CASRTSGGGTGELFF.

Points on this clone: Other DNA sequences in the sample encode the same CDR3. This sequence joins TRBV27 and TRBJ1-2; possibly TRBD1 for D (6 bases). Germline loops: CDR1 MNHEY, CDR2 SMNVEV (reference sequence). Trimming cost V 7 bases and J 7 bases, with 16 bases left between them. This CDR3 region has 13 residues. CDR3 nucleotide sequence: TGTGCCAGCAACCCACAGGGACGGGGTGGCTACACCTTC. Protein sequence: CASNPQGRGGYTF.

The chain joins TRBV5-5 to TRBJ1-2; TRBD1 agrees at 8 bases. CDR1 and CDR2 (germline): SGHKS, YYEKEE (reference sequence). V trimming: 3 bases; J trimming: 2 bases; junction bases outside the gene matches: 12. This CDR3 is 17 amino acids long. CDR3 bases: TGTGCCAGCAGCTCCACCGGGACAGGCATTACCAACTATGGCTACACCTTC. It translates to CASSSTGTGITNYGYTF.

The rearrangement uses TRBV7-2 and TRBJ2-2; D might be TRBD1 or TRBD2, each matching 5 bases. The germline V gene encodes CDR1 SGHTA and CDR2 FQGNSA. With 5 bases removed from V and 4 bases from J, the gap between germline ends came to 8 bases. The CDR3 length is 13 residues. CDR3 amino acids: CASSPGRTGELFF. CDR3 DNA sequence: TGTGCCAGCAGCCCGGGGCGCACCGGGGAGCTGTTTTTT.

Here the CDR3 reads CASSPRFSGGGYTF. In nucleotides, the CDR3 is TGTGCCAGCAGCCCCCGGTTCAGCGGCGGTGGCTACACCTTC. This sequence joins TRBV27 and TRBJ1-2, with unresolved D. This CDR3 is built from 14 residues. Germline assignment: CDR1 MNHEY and CDR2 SMNVEV (reference sequence). Trimming stripped 6 bases from V and 7 bases from J, with 18 bases between.

The chain recombines TRBV3-1 (or the pseudogene TRBV3-2) with TRBJ1-5; D not resolved. Trimming removed 0 bases at V and 4 bases at J, with 16 bases between. The CDR3 runs to 17 residues. Germline CDR1 is LGHDT and CDR2 is YNNKEL (reference sequence). CDR3: CASSQDILSPRNQPQHF. Written as DNA, the CDR3 is TGTGCCAGCAGCCAAGATATTTTATCCCCCAGGAATCAGCCCCAGCATTTT.

J is TRBJ1-6 and V is TRBV5-1; weak D call: TRBD1 (5 bases). This CDR3 has 15 amino acids. Per the germline V gene, CDR1 is SGHRS and CDR2 is YFSETQ. The germline V and J ends were trimmed by 2 bases and 5 bases, with 11 bases remaining between them. Here the CDR3 reads CASSFSGGDNSPLHF. CDR3 DNA: TGCGCCAGCAGCTTTTCGGGAGGGGATAATTCACCCCTCCACTTT.

This chain connects TRBV10-2 to TRBJ2-1; 7 bases map to TRBD1. Germline V lookup: CDR1 WSHSY, CDR2 SAAADI. The V gene end was trimmed by 0 bases and the J gene end by 6 bases; junction bases not matched to a gene: 11. This CDR3 is 17 amino acids long. The CDR3 nucleotides read TGCGCCAGCAGTGAGTCGAGGCGTACGACAGGGCTCAATGAGCAGTTCTTC. Translation: CASSESRRTTGLNEQFF.

The chain employs TRBV7-9 and TRBJ1-5, with a tentative D call TRBD1 (5 bases). This CDR3 contains 13 residues. Trimming stripped 4 bases from V and 6 bases from J, with 10 bases between. Germline CDR1 is SEHNR and CDR2 is FQNEAQ (reference sequence). This chain's CDR3 is CASSWGMGQPQHF. The DNA of the CDR3 is TGTGCCAGCAGCTGGGGGATGGGTCAGCCCCAGCATTTT.

This clone was detected a few times. The chain has TRBV19 and TRBJ1-6, with 7 bases matching TRBD1. The CDR3 covers 14 residues. V trimming: 6 bases; J trimming: 7 bases; junction bases outside the gene matches: 6. Germline CDR1 reads LNHDA; CDR2 reads SQIVND (reference sequence). The CDR3 DNA follows: TGTGCCAGTAGACAGGGGCAAGGAAATTCACCCCTCCACTTT. This encodes CASRQGQGNSPLHF.

The chain carries TRBV7-9 and TRBJ1-4; weak D call: TRBD1 (5 bases). The CDR3 consists of 15 residues. Trimming stripped 8 bases from V and 10 bases from J, with 23 bases between. In germline, CDR1 is SEHNR, CDR2 FQNEAQ (reference sequence). CDR3 in DNA: TGTGCCAGCGGGGGGGACGGCCTTAATTCGGGAAAACTGTTTTTT. It yields the protein CASGGDGLNSGKLFF.

The rearrangement links TRBV2 to TRBJ2-2; D uncertain. V lost 2 bases, J lost 5 bases, and 15 bases lay in between. Per germline, CDR1 SNHLY and CDR2 FYNNEI. This CDR3 contains 16 residues. CDR3 sequence reads: CASSETGTYKTGELFF. CDR3 DNA: TGTGCCAGCAGTGAAACCGGTACCTATAAAACCGGGGAGCTGTTTTTT. Together with reference TRBV2 and TRBJ2-2, the CDR3 gives the full variable domain: EPEVTQTPSHQVTQMGQEVILRCVPISNHLYFYWYRQILGQKVEFLVSFYNNEISEKSEIFDDQFSVERPDGSNFTLKIRSTKLEDSAMYFCASSETGTYKTGELFFGEGSRLTVL.

This clone has just a few counts. V is TRBV19 and J is TRBJ1-6, with D uncertain. The CDR3 has 14 amino acids. In germline, CDR1 is LNHDA, CDR2 SQIVND (reference sequence). Trimming pared 7 bases from V and 1 base from J, leaving 8 bases between. Written as DNA, the CDR3 is TGTGCCAGTAAAAAAGCGTCCTATAATTCACCCCTCCACTTT. Amino acids: CASKKASYNSPLHF. Full variable domain (rest looked up from reference TRBV19 and TRBJ1-6): DGGITQSPKYLFRKEGQNVTLSCEQNLNHDAMYWYRQDPGQGLRLIYYSQIVNDFQKGDIAEGYSVSREKKESFPLTVTSAQKNPTAFYLCASKKASYNSPLHFGNGTRLTVT.

The CDR3 region has the DNA TGTGCCAGCAGCCGAGCCGAGGGACAGTACGATACGCAGTATTTT. Amino acids: CASSRAEGQYDTQYF. The chain links TRBV13 to TRBJ2-3; 7 bases are a match to TRBD1. CDR3 length: 15 amino acids. Germline CDR1 reads PRHDT; CDR2 reads FYEKMQ (reference sequence). V was pared by 5 bases and J by 6 bases, with 11 bases of the junction left unmatched.

DNA for the CDR3: TGCGCCAGCAGCCAAGATCGGGTCGGTAGAGAGCAGTTCTTC. It translates to CASSQDRVGREQFF. V and J are TRBV4-3 and TRBJ2-1; D unclear. The CDR3 consists of 14 residues. V lost 0 bases to trimming and J lost 10 bases, with 13 bases between them. In germline, CDR1 is LGHNA, CDR2 YSLEER.

This chain links TRBV5-4 with TRBJ2-7, with D hard to call. This CDR3 is 14 amino acids long. The germline V gene has CDR1 SGHNT and CDR2 YYREEE (reference sequence). Trimming took off 4 bases at V and 0 bases at J, with 11 bases between the two ends. In DNA, the CDR3 is TGTGCCAGCAGCACGGACGTGAACTCCTACGAGCAGTACTTC. It yields the protein CASSTDVNSYEQYF. Looking up the rest from reference TRBV5-4 and TRBJ2-7 gives the full variable domain: ETGVTQSPTHLIKTRGQQVTLRCSSQSGHNTVSWYQQALGQGPQFIFQYYREEENGRGNFPPRFSGLQFPNYSSELNVNALELDDSALYLCASSTDVNSYEQYFGPGTRLTVT.

The DNA of the CDR3 is TGTGCCATCGGAGAGCGGACAGGGACTGGAAACACCATATATTTT. It translates to CAIGERTGTGNTIYF. The chain uses TRBV10-3 and TRBJ1-3; 8 nucleotides align to TRBD1. The CDR3 is 15 residues long. Germline CDR1 reads ENHRY; CDR2 reads SYGVKD. J was trimmed by 2 bases and V by 8 bases; bases with no gene match: 8.